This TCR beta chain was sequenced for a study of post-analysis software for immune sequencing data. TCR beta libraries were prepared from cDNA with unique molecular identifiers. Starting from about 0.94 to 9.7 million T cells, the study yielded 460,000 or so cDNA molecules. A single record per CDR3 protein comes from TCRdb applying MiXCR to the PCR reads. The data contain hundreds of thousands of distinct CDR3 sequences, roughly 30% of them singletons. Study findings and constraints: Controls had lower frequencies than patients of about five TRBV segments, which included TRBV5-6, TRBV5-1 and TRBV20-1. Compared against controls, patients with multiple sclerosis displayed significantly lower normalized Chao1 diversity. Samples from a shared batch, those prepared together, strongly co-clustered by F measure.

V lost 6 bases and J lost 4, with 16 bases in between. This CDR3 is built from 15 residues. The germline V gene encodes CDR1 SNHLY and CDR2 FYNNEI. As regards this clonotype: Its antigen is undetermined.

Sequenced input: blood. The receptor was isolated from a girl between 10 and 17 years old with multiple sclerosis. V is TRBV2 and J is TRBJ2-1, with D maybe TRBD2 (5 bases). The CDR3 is CASRTQSSRYNEQFF. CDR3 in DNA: TGTGCCAGCAGGACACAGTCTAGCAGATACAATGAGCAGTTCTTC.